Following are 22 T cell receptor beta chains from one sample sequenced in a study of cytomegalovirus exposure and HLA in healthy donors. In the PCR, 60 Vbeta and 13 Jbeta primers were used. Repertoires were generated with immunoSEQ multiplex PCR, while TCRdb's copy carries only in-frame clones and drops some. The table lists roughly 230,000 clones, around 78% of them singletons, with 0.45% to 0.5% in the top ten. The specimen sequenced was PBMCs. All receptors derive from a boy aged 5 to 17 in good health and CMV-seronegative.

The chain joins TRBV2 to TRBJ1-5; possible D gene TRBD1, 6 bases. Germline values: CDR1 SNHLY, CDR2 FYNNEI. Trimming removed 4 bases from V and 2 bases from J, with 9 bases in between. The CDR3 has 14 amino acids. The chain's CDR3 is CASSGEGGNQPQHF. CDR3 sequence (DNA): TGTGCCAGCAGTGGGGAGGGGGGCAATCAGCCCCAGCATTTT. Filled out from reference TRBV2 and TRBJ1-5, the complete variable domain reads EPEVTQTPSHQVTQMGQEVILRCVPISNHLYFYWYRQILGQKVEFLVSFYNNEISEKSEIFDDQFSVERPDGSNFTLKIRSTKLEDSAMYFCASSGEGGNQPQHFGDGTRLSIL.

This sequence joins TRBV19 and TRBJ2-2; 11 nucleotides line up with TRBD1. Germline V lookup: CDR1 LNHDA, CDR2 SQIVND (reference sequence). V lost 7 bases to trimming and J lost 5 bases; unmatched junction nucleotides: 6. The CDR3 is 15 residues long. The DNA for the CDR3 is TGTGCCAGTACCTGGACAGGGGGCTCAACCGGGGAGCTGTTTTTT. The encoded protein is CASTWTGGSTGELFF.

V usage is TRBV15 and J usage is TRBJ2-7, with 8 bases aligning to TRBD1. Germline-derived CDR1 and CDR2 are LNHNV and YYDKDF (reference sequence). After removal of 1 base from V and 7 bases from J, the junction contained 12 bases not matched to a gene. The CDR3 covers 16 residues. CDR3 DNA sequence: TGTGCCACCAGCAGAGTGCCCCCGGACAGGGTCGAGGAGCAGTACTTC. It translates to CATSRVPPDRVEEQYF.

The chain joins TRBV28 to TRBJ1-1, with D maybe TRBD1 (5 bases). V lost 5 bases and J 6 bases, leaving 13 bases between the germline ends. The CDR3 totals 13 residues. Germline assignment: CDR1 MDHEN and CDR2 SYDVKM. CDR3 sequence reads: CASSLRRVAEAFF. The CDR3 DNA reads TGTGCCAGCAGTCTCCGCAGGGTCGCTGAAGCTTTCTTT.

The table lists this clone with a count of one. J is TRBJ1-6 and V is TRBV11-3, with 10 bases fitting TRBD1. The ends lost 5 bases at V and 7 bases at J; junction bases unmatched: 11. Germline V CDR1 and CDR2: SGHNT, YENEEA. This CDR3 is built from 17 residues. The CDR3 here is CASSPYRDRGVNSPLHF. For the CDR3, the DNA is TGTGCCAGCAGCCCGTACCGGGACAGGGGAGTCAATTCACCCCTCCACTTT.

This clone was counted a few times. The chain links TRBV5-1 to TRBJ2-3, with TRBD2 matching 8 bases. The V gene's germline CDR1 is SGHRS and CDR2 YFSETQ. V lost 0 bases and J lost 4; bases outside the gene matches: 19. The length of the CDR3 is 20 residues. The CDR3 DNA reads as TGCGCCAGCAGCTTGGAAGCTATAACTTTAGCGGGACTTGTTGCAGATACGCAGTATTTT. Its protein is CASSLEAITLAGLVADTQYF.

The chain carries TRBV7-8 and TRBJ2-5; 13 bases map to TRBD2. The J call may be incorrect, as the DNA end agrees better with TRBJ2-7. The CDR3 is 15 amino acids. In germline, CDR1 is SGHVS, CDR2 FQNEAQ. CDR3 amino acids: CASSLRLAGGGEQYF. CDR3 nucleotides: TGTGCCAGCAGCTTAAGACTAGCGGGAGGAGGCGAGCAGTACTTC.

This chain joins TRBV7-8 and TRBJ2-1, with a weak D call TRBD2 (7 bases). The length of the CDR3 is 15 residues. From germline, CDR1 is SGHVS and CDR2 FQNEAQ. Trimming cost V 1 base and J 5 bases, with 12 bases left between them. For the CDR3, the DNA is TGTGCCAGCAGCTTAGTTCGGGGGGCCCACAATGAGCAGTTCTTC. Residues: CASSLVRGAHNEQFF.

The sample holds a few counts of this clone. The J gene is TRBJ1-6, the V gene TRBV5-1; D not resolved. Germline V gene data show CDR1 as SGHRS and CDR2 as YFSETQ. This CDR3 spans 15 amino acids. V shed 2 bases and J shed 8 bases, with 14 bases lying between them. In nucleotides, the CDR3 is TGCGCCAGCAGCTTCTCGGGGAATATGGATTCACCCCTCCACTTT. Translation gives CASSFSGNMDSPLHF.

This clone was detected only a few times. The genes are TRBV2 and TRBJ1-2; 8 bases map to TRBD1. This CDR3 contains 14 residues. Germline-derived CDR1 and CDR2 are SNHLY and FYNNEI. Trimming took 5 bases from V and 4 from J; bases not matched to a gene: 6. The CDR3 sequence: CASSSRTGTYGYTF. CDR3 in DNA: TGTGCCAGCAGTTCGAGGACAGGGACCTATGGCTACACCTTC.

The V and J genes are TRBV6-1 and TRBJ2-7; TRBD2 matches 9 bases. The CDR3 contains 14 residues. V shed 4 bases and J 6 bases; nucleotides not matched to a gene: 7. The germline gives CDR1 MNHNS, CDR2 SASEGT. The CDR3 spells CASSGPSGGFEQYF. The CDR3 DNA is TGTGCCAGCAGTGGCCCCAGCGGGGGGTTCGAGCAGTACTTC.

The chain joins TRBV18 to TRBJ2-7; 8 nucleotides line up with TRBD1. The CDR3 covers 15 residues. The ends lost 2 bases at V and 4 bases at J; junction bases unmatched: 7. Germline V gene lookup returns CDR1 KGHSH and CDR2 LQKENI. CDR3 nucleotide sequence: TGTGCCAGCTCACCAGATATGGGACAGGCTTACGAGCAGTACTTC. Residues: CASSPDMGQAYEQYF.

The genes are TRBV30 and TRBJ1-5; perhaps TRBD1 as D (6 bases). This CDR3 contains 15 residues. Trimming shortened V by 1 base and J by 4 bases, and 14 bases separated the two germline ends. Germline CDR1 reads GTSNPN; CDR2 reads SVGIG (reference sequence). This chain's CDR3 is CAWSDSWGPNQPQHF. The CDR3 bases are TGTGCCTGGAGTGACTCGTGGGGGCCGAATCAGCCCCAGCATTTT.

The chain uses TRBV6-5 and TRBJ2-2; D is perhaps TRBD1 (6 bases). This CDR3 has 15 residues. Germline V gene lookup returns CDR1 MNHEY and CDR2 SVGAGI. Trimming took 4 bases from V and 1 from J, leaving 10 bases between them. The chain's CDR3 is CASSSGTRNTGELFF. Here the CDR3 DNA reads TGTGCCAGCAGTTCCGGGACAAGGAACACCGGGGAGCTGTTTTTT.

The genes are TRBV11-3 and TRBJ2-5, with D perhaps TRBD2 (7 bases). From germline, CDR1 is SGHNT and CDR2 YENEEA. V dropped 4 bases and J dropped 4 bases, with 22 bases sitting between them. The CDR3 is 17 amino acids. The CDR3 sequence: CASSSRAGASPGETQYF. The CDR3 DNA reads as TGTGCCAGCAGCTCCCGGGCGGGGGCGTCCCCGGGAGAGACCCAGTACTTC.

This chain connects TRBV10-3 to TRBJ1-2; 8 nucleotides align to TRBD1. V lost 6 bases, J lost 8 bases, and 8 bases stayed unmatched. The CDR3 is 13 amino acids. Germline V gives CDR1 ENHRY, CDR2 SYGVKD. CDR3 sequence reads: CAIRADRGEGYTF. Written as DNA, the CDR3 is TGTGCCATCAGAGCCGACAGGGGTGAGGGCTACACCTTC.

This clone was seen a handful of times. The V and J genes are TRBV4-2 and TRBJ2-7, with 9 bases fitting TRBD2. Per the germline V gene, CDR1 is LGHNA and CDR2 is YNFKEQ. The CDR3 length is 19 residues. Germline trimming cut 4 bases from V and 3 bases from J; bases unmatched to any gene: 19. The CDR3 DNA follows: TGTGCCAGCAGCCCCCGGGATAGCGGGAGTATAGCCTCTTTCTACGAGCAGTACTTC. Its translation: CASSPRDSGSIASFYEQYF.

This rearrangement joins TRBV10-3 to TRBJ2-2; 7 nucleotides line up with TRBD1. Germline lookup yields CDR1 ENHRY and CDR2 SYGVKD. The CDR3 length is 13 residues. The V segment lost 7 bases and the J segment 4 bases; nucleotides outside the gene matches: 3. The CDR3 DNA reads TGTGCCATCATGGGACAGACCACCGGGGAGCTGTTTTTT. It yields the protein CAIMGQTTGELFF.

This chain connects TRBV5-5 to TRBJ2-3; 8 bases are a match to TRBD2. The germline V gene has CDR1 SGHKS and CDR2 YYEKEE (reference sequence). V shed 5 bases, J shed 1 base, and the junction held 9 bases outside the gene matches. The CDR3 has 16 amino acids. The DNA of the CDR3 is TGTGCCAGCAGTCCTGCGGGGGGCCCTGGCACAGATACGCAGTATTTT. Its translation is CASSPAGGPGTDTQYF.

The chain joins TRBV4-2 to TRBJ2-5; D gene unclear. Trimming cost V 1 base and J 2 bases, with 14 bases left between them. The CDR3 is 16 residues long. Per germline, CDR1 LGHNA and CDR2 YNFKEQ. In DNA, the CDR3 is TGTGCCAGCAGCCAAGTTTATGATGCAGGACAAGAGACCCAGTACTTC. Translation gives CASSQVYDAGQETQYF.

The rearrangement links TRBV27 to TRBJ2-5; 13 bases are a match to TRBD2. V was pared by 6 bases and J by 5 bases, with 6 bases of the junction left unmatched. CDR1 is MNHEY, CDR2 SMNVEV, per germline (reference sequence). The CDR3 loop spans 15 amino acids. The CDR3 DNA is TGTGCCAGCAGACTGACTAGCGGGGGGTTCGAGACCCAGTACTTC. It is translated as CASRLTSGGFETQYF.

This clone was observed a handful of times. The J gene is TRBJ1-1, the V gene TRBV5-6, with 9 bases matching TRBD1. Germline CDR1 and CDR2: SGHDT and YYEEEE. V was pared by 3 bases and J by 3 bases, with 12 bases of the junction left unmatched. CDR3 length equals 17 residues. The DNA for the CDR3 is TGTGCCAGCAGCTCAGATAGAGAACAGGGGGCTTACACTGAAGCTTTCTTT. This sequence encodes CASSSDREQGAYTEAFF.